The entry below gives a single TCR beta chain sequence along with its context. Its specificity is unknown. TCRdb processed the 5' RACE reads anew with MiXCR; each CDR3 protein has one entry. Of some 270,000 distinct CDR3 sequences in the sample, more than 15% were seen once. These data originate in a study of CD8 T cells in ankylosing spondylitis. Study observations and caveats: Past research had described some motif variants in reactive arthritis synovial fluid and blood.

The CDR3 covers 13 residues. The V gene lost 7 bases and the J gene lost 7 bases, with 14 bases spanning the gap. In germline, CDR1 is MNHEY, CDR2 SMNVEV (reference sequence). This clonotype was obtained from a male donor with ankylosing spondylitis or in good health (not recorded which). Sample: blood, either unsorted or a sorted T cell fraction (not recorded which). J is TRBJ2-1 and V is TRBV27, with D unclear. The CDR3 sequence is CASKYSAVNEQFF. CDR3 sequence (DNA): TGTGCCAGCAAGTATTCGGCGGTTAATGAGCAGTTCTTC.